The 14 T cell receptor beta chains below were found in one sample sequenced in a study of cytomegalovirus exposure and HLA in healthy donors. PCR involved 60 Vbeta and 13 Jbeta primers. Assay used: immunoSEQ multiplex PCR; TCRdb lists only in-frame clones, some missing. Here the sample spans approximately 81,000 clones, around 76% being singletons. The sample was PBMCs. These receptors all come from a woman aged 45-65 years in good health and CMV-seropositive.

The chain is built from TRBV4-1 and TRBJ1-5; a weak D match, TRBD1 (6 bases). Germline V gives CDR1 MGHRA, CDR2 YSYEKL. This CDR3 contains 14 residues. V shed 2 bases and J shed 2 bases, with 7 bases lying between them. The CDR3 bases are TGCGCCAGCAGCCAATCAGGGGGCAATCAGCCCCAGCATTTT. This encodes CASSQSGGNQPQHF.

The chain is built from TRBV25-1 and TRBJ1-2, with D hard to call. Germline CDR1 MGHDK, CDR2 SYGVNS. The V and J ends lost 3 bases and 6 bases respectively, with 14 bases between them. The CDR3 sequence is 14 residues long. The CDR3 here is CASSDPPENNGYTF. Written as DNA, the CDR3 is TGTGCCAGCAGTGACCCACCAGAAAATAATGGCTACACCTTC.

The V and J genes are TRBV7-9 and TRBJ2-7, with D perhaps TRBD2 (6 bases). The CDR3 length is 12 residues. The germline gives CDR1 SEHNR, CDR2 FQNEAQ (reference sequence). This CDR3 reads CAGGGPTYEQYF. The CDR3 bases are TGTGCGGGGGGTGGGCCTACCTACGAGCAGTACTTC. Drawing the rest from reference TRBV7-9 and TRBJ2-7, the complete variable domain is DTGVSQNPRHKITKRGQNVTFRCDPISEHNRLYWYRQTLGQGPEFLTYFQNEAQLEKSRLLSDRFSAERPKGSFSTLEIQRTEQGDSAMYLCAGGGPTYEQYFGPGTRLTVT.

The V and J genes are TRBV4-2 and TRBJ2-2; D possibly corresponds to TRBD2 (6 bases). Trimming pared 3 bases from V and 7 bases from J, leaving 12 bases between. Looked up from germline, CDR1 is LGHNA and CDR2 is YNFKEQ. The CDR3 sequence is 14 residues long. CDR3 protein: CASSHSYGGGELFF. The DNA for the CDR3 is TGTGCCAGCAGCCATAGCTACGGGGGCGGGGAGCTGTTTTTT.

This sequence joins TRBV19 and TRBJ1-2; D unclear. Germline-derived CDR1 and CDR2 are LNHDA and SQIVND (reference sequence). This CDR3 is built from 14 residues. V was pared by 4 bases and J by 0 bases, with 9 bases between. The CDR3 DNA sequence: TGTGCCAGTAGTACCCCTTCAGCTAACTATGGCTACACCTTC. Protein sequence: CASSTPSANYGYTF. Full variable domain (missing parts from reference TRBV19 and TRBJ1-2): DGGITQSPKYLFRKEGQNVTLSCEQNLNHDAMYWYRQDPGQGLRLIYYSQIVNDFQKGDIAEGYSVSREKKESFPLTVTSAQKNPTAFYLCASSTPSANYGYTFGSGTRLTVV.

The rearrangement uses TRBV6-4 and TRBJ2-1; TRBD1 aligns across 9 bases. V was pared by 5 bases and J by 8 bases, with 4 bases of the junction left unmatched. This CDR3 region has 13 residues. Per germline, CDR1 MRHNA and CDR2 SNTAGT. CDR3 region: CASSPRDRDEQFF. CDR3 DNA: TGTGCCAGCAGTCCCCGGGACAGGGATGAGCAGTTCTTC.

This chain connects TRBV5-6 to TRBJ2-7; TRBD2 is a possible D gene (6 bases). Germline V gives CDR1 SGHDT, CDR2 YYEEEE. The CDR3 extends over 15 amino acids. V shed 4 bases and J shed 3 bases, with 17 bases lying between them. Here the CDR3 reads CASSLWGTYNYEQYF. The CDR3 DNA follows: TGTGCCAGCAGCCTATGGGGGACTTACAACTACGAGCAGTACTTC.

The J gene is TRBJ2-5, the V gene TRBV4-2; possible D gene TRBD1, 5 bases. Trimming cost V 1 base and J 2 bases, with 11 bases left between them. The CDR3 extends over 15 amino acids. The germline V gene has CDR1 LGHNA and CDR2 YNFKEQ. CDR3 amino acids: CASSQVYRGQETQYF. CDR3 in DNA: TGTGCCAGCAGCCAAGTATATAGGGGTCAAGAGACCCAGTACTTC.

This rearrangement joins TRBV27 to TRBJ1-2, with D perhaps matching TRBD1 (5 bases). V gave up 7 bases and J gave up 6 bases, with 9 bases separating them. The germline CDR1 and CDR2 sequences are MNHEY and SMNVEV (reference sequence). This CDR3 has 11 amino acids. The CDR3 sequence: CASNGGNGYTF. CDR3 DNA: TGTGCCAGCAATGGGGGGAATGGCTACACCTTC.

The rearrangement uses TRBV7-9 and TRBJ2-2, with a possible D match to TRBD1 (5 bases). The CDR3 totals 14 residues. CDR1 and CDR2 from the germline V gene are SEHNR and FQNEAQ (reference sequence). Trimming cost V 2 bases and J 5 bases, with 9 bases left between them. Here the CDR3 reads CASSLPGKTGELFF. The CDR3 DNA sequence: TGTGCCAGCAGCTTACCAGGGAAGACCGGGGAGCTGTTTTTT. Looking up the rest from reference TRBV7-9 and TRBJ2-2 gives the full variable domain: DTGVSQNPRHKITKRGQNVTFRCDPISEHNRLYWYRQTLGQGPEFLTYFQNEAQLEKSRLLSDRFSAERPKGSFSTLEIQRTEQGDSAMYLCASSLPGKTGELFFGEGSRLTVL.

The CDR3 DNA follows: TGTGCCAGTAGGGACGGGACAGGGAGCACAGATACGCAGTATTTT. Its protein product is CASRDGTGSTDTQYF. The chain recombines TRBV19 with TRBJ2-3, with TRBD1 matching 9 bases. Germline trimming cut 6 bases from V and 0 bases from J; bases unmatched to any gene: 4. The CDR3 is 15 residues long. Looked up from germline, CDR1 is LNHDA and CDR2 is SQIVND (reference sequence).

The V and J genes are TRBV27 and TRBJ2-5, with 14 bases that match TRBD2. The CDR3 runs to 14 residues. J lost 11 bases, V lost 10 bases, and 12 bases had no gene match. Germline V gives CDR1 MNHEY, CDR2 SMNVEV (reference sequence). The DNA of the CDR3 is TGTGCCACCCGACTAGCGGGAGGGCCAGGGGAGCAGTACTTC. Translated, it gives CATRLAGGPGEQYF.

Only one count was recorded for this clone. This rearrangement joins TRBV7-2 to TRBJ2-3, with TRBD2 identical over 9 bases. Germline assignment: CDR1 SGHTA and CDR2 FQGNSA. Trimming took 4 bases from V and 1 from J; bases not matched to a gene: 3. This CDR3 has 15 residues. CDR3 in amino acids: CASSSRLAGTDTQYF. The CDR3 region has the DNA TGTGCCAGCAGCTCTAGACTAGCGGGCACAGATACGCAGTATTTT. The full variable domain, with the rest looked up from reference TRBV7-2 and TRBJ2-3, is GAGVSQSPSNKVTEKGKDVELRCDPISGHTALYWYRQSLGQGLEFLIYFQGNSAPDKSGLPSDRFSAERTGGSVSTLTIQRTQQEDSAVYLCASSSRLAGTDTQYFGPGTRLTVL.

J is TRBJ2-2 and V is TRBV29-1; 11 nucleotides match TRBD2. V gave up 0 bases and J gave up 7 bases; unmatched junction bases: 10. The CDR3 has 17 residues. The germline V gene encodes CDR1 SQVTM and CDR2 ANQGSEA. CDR3 sequence: CSVEDPLAGGWSGELFF. The DNA of the CDR3 is TGCAGCGTTGAAGATCCCCTAGCGGGAGGTTGGAGCGGGGAGCTGTTTTTT.